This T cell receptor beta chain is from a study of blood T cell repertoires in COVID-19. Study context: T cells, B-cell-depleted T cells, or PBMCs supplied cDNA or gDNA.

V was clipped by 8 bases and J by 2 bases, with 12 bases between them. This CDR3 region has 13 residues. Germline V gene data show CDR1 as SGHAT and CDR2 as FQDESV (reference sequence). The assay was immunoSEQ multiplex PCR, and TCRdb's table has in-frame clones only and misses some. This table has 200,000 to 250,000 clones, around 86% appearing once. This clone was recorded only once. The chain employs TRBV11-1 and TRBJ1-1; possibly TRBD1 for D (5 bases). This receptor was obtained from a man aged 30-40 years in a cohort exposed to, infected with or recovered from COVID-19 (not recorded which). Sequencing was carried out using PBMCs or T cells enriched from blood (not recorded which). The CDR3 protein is CASQIDRNTEAFF. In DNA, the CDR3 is TGTGCCAGCCAGATCGACAGAAACACTGAAGCTTTCTTT.